This TCR beta chain was sequenced in a study of T cell changes during pregnancy in multiple sclerosis. The V gene lost 5 bases and the J gene lost 14 bases, with 16 bases spanning the gap. This CDR3 is 12 amino acids long. The germline V gene has CDR1 MDHEN and CDR2 SYDVKM. Only a few counts were recorded for this clone. Clones were read by immunoSEQ multiplex PCR, and TCRdb kept only the in-frame ones, dropping some. The sample carries tens of thousands of clones, 88% recorded once. This rearrangement joins TRBV28 to TRBJ1-5; D might be TRBD1 (5 bases). The sequencing here drew on peripheral blood, taken in the first trimester of pregnancy. The clonotype was recovered from a female donor in good health, enrolled as a control in a pregnancy study. CDR3 bases: TGTGCCAGCAGTGACAGACCCCGCCAAGAGCATTTT. This translates into CASSDRPRQEHF.